This TCR beta chain was documented in a study of T cell changes during pregnancy in multiple sclerosis. CDR1 and CDR2 from the germline V gene are MNHEY and SMNVEV (reference sequence). Trimming shortened V by 0 bases and J by 5 bases, and 11 bases separated the two germline ends. This CDR3 region has 14 residues. Using immunoSEQ multiplex PCR, the repertoire was profiled, and TCRdb retains in-frame clones only, with some absent. There are 69,000 or so clones in the sample; about 92% occur only once, and roughly 2% lies in the top ten. This sequence joins TRBV27 and TRBJ2-7; a weak D match, TRBD2 (6 bases). The specimen was peripheral blood, collected in the third trimester of pregnancy. The sequence came from a female donor in good health, enrolled as a control in a pregnancy study. CDR3 in DNA: TGTGCCAGCAGTTTATCCGGGAGTTTCAACGAGCAGTACTTC. It specifies CASSLSGSFNEQYF.